The 23 T cell receptor beta chains below come from one sample, sequenced in a study of blood T cell repertoires in COVID-19. Generated by immunoSEQ multiplex PCR, the TCRdb table keeps only in-frame clones and is missing some. Among some 350,000 clones, 80% to 90% were seen once, and the ten largest hold around 1%. The sequencing input was PBMCs or T cells enriched from blood (not recorded which). These receptors were obtained from a man younger than 35 who had recovered from COVID-19.

The chain couples TRBV18 to TRBJ1-2; 7 bases agree with TRBD1. The J segment lost 8 bases and the V segment lost 3 bases, leaving 15 bases of the junction unmatched. Per germline, CDR1 KGHSH and CDR2 LQKENI. This CDR3 is built from 16 residues. The CDR3 loop reads CASSPQKIKGAYGYTF. CDR3 nucleotide sequence: TGTGCCAGCTCACCTCAAAAAATCAAGGGGGCTTACGGCTACACCTTC.

The rearrangement links TRBV27 to TRBJ2-5; TRBD2 agrees at 11 bases. There are 16 residues in the CDR3. The germline V gene has CDR1 MNHEY and CDR2 SMNVEV (reference sequence). V shed 6 bases and J 1 base; nucleotides not matched to a gene: 7. CDR3 sequence: CASRAASGGSQETQYF. CDR3 DNA: TGTGCCAGCAGGGCGGCTAGCGGGGGGTCCCAAGAGACCCAGTACTTC.

The chain combines TRBV15 with TRBJ1-2, with D possibly TRBD1 on 6 matching bases. V shed 5 bases and J shed 5 bases, with 21 bases lying between them. The CDR3 totals 16 residues. Germline V gene lookup returns CDR1 LNHNV and CDR2 YYDKDF (reference sequence). As DNA, the CDR3 is TGTGCCACCAGCCCAAAATCAGGGGAAATCTTATATGGCTACACCTTC. Translating gives CATSPKSGEILYGYTF.

The chain is built from TRBV9 and TRBJ1-5; 9 bases line up with TRBD1. Trimming removed 3 bases from V and 4 bases from J; junction bases left unmatched: 2. The CDR3 is 14 amino acids. Germline V lookup: CDR1 SGDLS, CDR2 YYNGEE. The DNA of the CDR3 is TGTGCCAGCAGCGAAGGACAGGGGAATCAGCCCCAGCATTTT. Translated, it gives CASSEGQGNQPQHF. Supplemented by reference TRBV9 and TRBJ1-5, the full variable domain reads DSGVTQTPKHLITATGQRVTLRCSPRSGDLSVYWYQQSLDQGLQFLIQYYNGEERAKGNILERFSAQQFPDLHSELNLSSLELGDSALYFCASSEGQGNQPQHFGDGTRLSIL.

This chain connects TRBV19 to TRBJ1-3, with TRBD1 as a possible D gene (6 bases). The V end lost 5 bases, the J end lost 4 bases, and 12 bases lay between the germline ends. The CDR3 has 14 residues. Germline V gives CDR1 LNHDA, CDR2 SQIVND (reference sequence). CDR3: CASSYGQSGNTIYF. The CDR3 region has the DNA TGTGCCAGTAGTTACGGACAGAGCGGAAACACCATATATTTT.

Written as DNA, the CDR3 is TGTGCCAGTGGCAGCAATCAGCCCCAGCATTTT. Protein sequence: CASGSNQPQHF. V and J are TRBV19 and TRBJ1-5; D is unresolved. The CDR3 is 11 residues long. With 8 bases removed from V and 1 base from J, the gap between germline ends came to 3 bases. The germline V gene has CDR1 LNHDA and CDR2 SQIVND (reference sequence).

The chain uses TRBV10-2 and TRBJ1-4, with a weak D call TRBD1 (6 bases). The CDR3 has 17 amino acids. V was clipped by 0 bases and J by 4 bases, with 15 bases between them. Germline CDR1 WSHSY, CDR2 SAAADI. CDR3 in amino acids: CASSESTLGGLNEKLFF. For the CDR3, the DNA is TGCGCCAGCAGTGAGTCGACTCTTGGGGGCCTTAATGAAAAACTGTTTTTT.

The V and J genes are TRBV4-2 and TRBJ1-5, with D perhaps matching TRBD1 (5 bases). CDR1 and CDR2 (germline): LGHNA, YNFKEQ. The CDR3 has 14 residues. V lost 1 base and J 7 bases, leaving 11 bases between the germline ends. CDR3 DNA: TGTGCCAGCAGCCAAGGGAGGGGTGGCCAGCCCCAGCATTTT. This codes for CASSQGRGGQPQHF.

The chain combines TRBV15 with TRBJ2-3; 8 bases line up with TRBD2. CDR1 and CDR2 (germline): LNHNV, YYDKDF (reference sequence). The V segment lost 1 base and the J segment 0 bases; nucleotides outside the gene matches: 3. The CDR3 is made up of 16 amino acids. CDR3 in DNA: TGTGCCACCAGCAGAGTTCCTAGCGGGAGCACAGATACGCAGTATTTT. Protein product: CATSRVPSGSTDTQYF. Looking up the rest from reference TRBV15 and TRBJ2-3 gives the full variable domain: DAMVIQNPRYQVTQFGKPVTLSCSQTLNHNVMYWYQQKSSQAPKLLFHYYDKDFNNEADTPDNFQSRRPNTSFCFLDIRSPGLGDTAMYLCATSRVPSGSTDTQYFGPGTRLTVL.

This rearrangement joins TRBV28 to TRBJ1-2; 9 bases align to TRBD1. The CDR3 loop spans 17 amino acids. The V and J ends lost 4 bases and 4 bases, in that order; junction bases with no gene match: 13. Germline V CDR1 and CDR2: MDHEN, SYDVKM. Here the CDR3 reads CASSSPGTGRGGYGYTF. The CDR3 DNA follows: TGTGCCAGCAGTTCCCCCGGGACAGGGCGTGGGGGCTATGGCTACACCTTC.

There are a few counts of this clone. This rearrangement joins TRBV19 to TRBJ2-1; TRBD2 matches 7 bases. This CDR3 has 17 residues. The V segment lost 0 bases and the J segment 4 bases; nucleotides outside the gene matches: 9. CDR1 is LNHDA and CDR2 is SQIVND in the germline V gene (reference sequence). CDR3 sequence (DNA): TGTGCCAGTAGTATAGATCGAGCGGCGGGAGCGTACAATGAGCAGTTCTTC. This sequence encodes CASSIDRAAGAYNEQFF.

The chain joins TRBV7-6 to TRBJ2-1, with TRBD2 as a possible D gene (5 bases). Germline values: CDR1 SGHVS, CDR2 FNYEAQ. The CDR3 spans 17 residues. The germline V and J ends were trimmed by 4 bases and 6 bases, with 22 bases remaining between them. Here the CDR3 reads CASSSLSGSKTINEQFF. The CDR3 DNA reads as TGTGCCAGCAGCTCTCTTTCAGGTAGCAAGACTATCAATGAGCAGTTCTTC.

This chain links TRBV9 with TRBJ1-3; maybe TRBD1 (6 bases). There are 15 residues in the CDR3. The germline V and J ends were trimmed by 0 bases and 0 bases, with 7 bases remaining between them. The V gene's germline CDR1 is SGDLS and CDR2 YYNGEE. CDR3 DNA: TGTGCCAGCAGCGTAGAAGGGGGCTCTGGAAACACCATATATTTT. Encoded protein: CASSVEGGSGNTIYF.

The chain joins TRBV7-9 to TRBJ2-7; D not certain. CDR3 length equals 12 residues. V dropped 4 bases and J dropped 7 bases, with 11 bases sitting between them. Per germline, CDR1 SEHNR and CDR2 FQNEAQ (reference sequence). The CDR3 bases are TGTGCCAGCAGCTCCCTTCCAGCGGAGCAGTACTTC. Protein product: CASSSLPAEQYF.

This clone was counted a single time. An end of the junction does not agree with germline; a read error may underlie this. This CDR3 is CASSLDFGGNEQFF. The CDR3 coding sequence is TGTGCCAGCAGCCTAGACTTCGGAGGCAATGAGCAGTTCTTC. The chain is built from TRBV11-2 and TRBJ2-1; TRBD2 might be the D (5 bases). This CDR3 has 14 residues. Germline V gives CDR1 SGHAT, CDR2 FQNNGV.

The chain joins TRBV5-1 to TRBJ2-3, with D possibly matching TRBD2 (6 bases). Trimming took 0 bases from V and 4 from J, leaving 9 bases between them. Germline V gives CDR1 SGHRS, CDR2 YFSETQ. The length of the CDR3 is 14 residues. As DNA, the CDR3 is TGCGCCAGCAGCTTGGCATGGGGGGCAGATACGCAGTATTTT. Amino acid sequence: CASSLAWGADTQYF.

The gene calls are TRBV3-1 (or the pseudogene TRBV3-2) and TRBJ2-3; 7 bases fit TRBD1. This CDR3 comprises 17 residues. The V segment lost 4 bases and the J segment 4 bases; nucleotides outside the gene matches: 14. Germline CDR1 LGHDT, CDR2 YNNKEL (reference sequence). As DNA, the CDR3 is TGTGCCAGCAGCCCAGATGCACAGGGGAACCGCGCAGATACGCAGTATTTT. Residues: CASSPDAQGNRADTQYF.

The V call is TRBV11-3, the J call TRBJ2-1; 7 positions match TRBD2. Germline V gene sequence: CDR1 SGHNT, CDR2 YENEEA. J was trimmed by 2 bases and V by 5 bases; bases with no gene match: 6. The CDR3 is 15 residues long. The CDR3, as DNA: TGTGCCAGCAGCGGGCTCGGGAGGCCCTACAATGAGCAGTTCTTC. This gives the protein CASSGLGRPYNEQFF. Full variable domain (rest looked up from reference TRBV11-3 and TRBJ2-1): EAGVVQSPRYKIIEKKQPVAFWCNPISGHNTLYWYLQNLGQGPELLIRYENEEAVDDSQLPKDRFSAERLKGVDSTLKIQPAELGDSAVYLCASSGLGRPYNEQFFGPGTRLTVL.

This CDR3 reads CASSQVRGGTSHNEQFF. The CDR3 nucleotides are TGTGCCAGCAGCCAAGTTAGGGGGGGGACAAGCCACAATGAGCAGTTCTTC. The rearrangement links TRBV4-2 to TRBJ2-1, with a weak D call TRBD2 (7 bases). Germline CDR1 LGHNA, CDR2 YNFKEQ. This CDR3 contains 17 residues. V lost 1 base and J lost 5, with 18 bases in between.

The rearrangement uses TRBV29-1 and TRBJ1-2; D unclear. This CDR3 region has 13 residues. Germline V gene lookup returns CDR1 SQVTM and CDR2 ANQGSEA. Trimming took 3 bases from V and 4 from J, leaving 12 bases between them. The CDR3 protein is CSVERPLSYGYTF. CDR3 coding DNA: TGCAGCGTTGAGAGGCCACTATCCTATGGCTACACCTTC.

The chain is built from TRBV5-1 and TRBJ1-2; TRBD1 matches 9 bases. Trimming cost V 2 bases and J 4 bases; bases outside gene matches: 9. The CDR3 loop spans 16 amino acids. The germline V gene has CDR1 SGHRS and CDR2 YFSETQ. The CDR3, as DNA: TGCGCCAGCAGCTTATTATGGGACAGGGAATCCTATGGCTACACCTTC. Protein product: CASSLLWDRESYGYTF.

The chain combines TRBV19 with TRBJ2-2, with 10 bases aligning to TRBD2. CDR3 length: 16 amino acids. The germline CDR1 and CDR2 sequences are LNHDA and SQIVND (reference sequence). V dropped 6 bases and J dropped 4; count of bases not matched to a gene: 8. CDR3 protein: CASRLAGRVGTGELFF. For the CDR3, the DNA is TGTGCCAGTAGACTAGCGGGACGGGTGGGCACCGGGGAGCTGTTTTTT.

The chain is built from TRBV5-1 and TRBJ2-3; 7 nucleotides align to TRBD1. The V gene end was trimmed by 4 bases and the J gene end by 2 bases; junction bases not matched to a gene: 10. This CDR3 region has 16 residues. Germline lookup yields CDR1 SGHRS and CDR2 YFSETQ. CDR3 region: CASSRLPGTDTDTQYF. CDR3 bases: TGCGCCAGCAGCCGACTTCCCGGGACAGACACAGATACGCAGTATTTT.